The present T cell receptor (beta chain) was sequenced within a study of blood T cells in healthy people across ages. Primed by a sample-barcoded 5' primer and a J-beta primer mix, a second PCR proceeded for about 6 to 11 cycles. TCRdb ran MiXCR on the 5' RACE reads and lists one entry per CDR3 protein. Among roughly 1,700,000 distinct CDR3 sequences listed, approximately 28% were seen once. CDR1 KGHSH and CDR2 LQKENI come from the germline V gene. CDR3 length: 17 amino acids. Material: blood. V gene TRBV18 combines with J gene TRBJ2-1; TRBD2 agrees at 10 bases. The closer fit of TRBJ2-7 to the DNA end suggests the J call may be wrong. This receptor was identified in a woman aged 25 to 39 in good health. The CDR3 DNA follows: TGTGCCAGCTCCCTTAGGGCTAGCGGGGGCTCCTACAATGAGCAGTACTTC. Translated, it gives CASSLRASGGSYNEQYF.